This T cell receptor beta chain was obtained from a study of graft-versus-host responses after intestinal transplantation. Study-level background: Each of the recipients got a multivisceral, liver-intestinal, or isolated intestinal transplant. General study points: Within allografts, high graft-versus-host to host-versus-graft clonal ratios were seen among patients with graft-donor T cell macrochimerism. Researchers found GvH clones in recipient marrow, and some showed up first in ileum or blood.

CFSE-labeled responder cells (around 200,000) were plated with around 200,000 irradiated, violet-dye-labeled stimulator cells. This clone appeared a few times. The table came from immunoSEQ multiplex PCR; TCRdb's copy has only in-frame clones and leaves some out. The sample lists 17,000 or so clones, around two fifths seen once, with under 4.5% in the top ten. The source material was alloreactive CD8+ T cells from a mixed lymphocyte reaction culture, sampled before intestinal transplant. Noted subset: CFSE-low proliferating T cells sorted from roughly 6-day pre-transplant mixed lymphocyte reaction (GvH or HvG direction). The sequence was collected from a human patient who received an intestinal transplant.

The CDR3 region is CASSYAAVRGEQYF. In nucleotides, the CDR3 is TGTGCCAGCAGTTACGCCGCCGTCAGGGGCGAGCAGTACTTC. This chain uses TRBV6-5 with TRBJ2-7, with a weak D call TRBD1 (6 bases). The CDR3 covers 14 residues. V dropped 2 bases and J dropped 6 bases, with 14 bases sitting between them. Per the germline V gene, CDR1 is MNHEY and CDR2 is SVGAGI.